This T cell receptor (beta chain) was documented in a study of OX40 agonist ivuxolimab in advanced cancers. Across the study: Intravenous ivuxolimab at 0.01 to 10 mg/kg was given to patients every 2 weeks. Dose-escalation subjects each had hepatocellular carcinoma, melanoma, renal cell or head and neck cancer. Study-level results: Undetermined was the antigen specificity of the expanded peripheral T cells.

As regards this clone: Its antigen is still unknown.

TCRdb's table, derived via immunoSEQ multiplex PCR, lists solely in-frame clones and lacks some. This sample carries approximately 65,000 clones, over 85% of them seen once, and the ten largest clones take about 0.95%. The CDR3 is 14 amino acids. Germline V gene lookup returns CDR1 SGHRS and CDR2 YFSETQ. Trimming at V came to 4 bases and at J to 7 bases, leaving 9 bases not matched to a gene. At baseline, cycle 4 day 1, and cycle 7 day 1, blood was sampled. The V gene is TRBV5-1, the J gene TRBJ1-2; TRBD1 matches 8 bases. Here the sequenced sample was CD4+ or CD8+ T cells sorted from blood, taken in a trial of the OX40 agonist ivuxolimab. The receptor was derived from an adult with an advanced solid tumor such as melanoma, head and neck, liver or kidney cancer. This chain's CDR3 is CASSPRTGSGGYTF. The DNA for the CDR3 is TGCGCCAGCAGCCCCAGGACAGGGTCAGGTGGCTACACCTTC.